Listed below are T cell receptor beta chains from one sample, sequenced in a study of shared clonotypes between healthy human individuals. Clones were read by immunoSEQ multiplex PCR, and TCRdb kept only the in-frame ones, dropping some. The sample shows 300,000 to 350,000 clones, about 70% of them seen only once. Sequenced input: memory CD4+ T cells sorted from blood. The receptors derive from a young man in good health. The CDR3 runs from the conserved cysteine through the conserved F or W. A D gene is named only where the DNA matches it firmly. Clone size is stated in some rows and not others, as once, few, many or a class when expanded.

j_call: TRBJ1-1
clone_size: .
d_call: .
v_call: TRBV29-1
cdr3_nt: TGCAGCGTTGTTCCTGCGATGGGAGGCACTGAAGCTTTCTTT
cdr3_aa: CSVVPAMGGTEAFF

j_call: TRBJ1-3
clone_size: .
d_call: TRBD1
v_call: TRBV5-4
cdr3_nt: TGTGCCAGCAGCTTGGCTACACAGGGGAGAAACACCATATATTTT
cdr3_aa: CASSLATQGRNTIYF

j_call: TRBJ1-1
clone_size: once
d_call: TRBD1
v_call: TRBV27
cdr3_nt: TGTGCCAGCAGTTTCGGTTGGGACAGTAAGAACACTGAAGCTTTCTTT
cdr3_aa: CASSFGWDSKNTEAFF

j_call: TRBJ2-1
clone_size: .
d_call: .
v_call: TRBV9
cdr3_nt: TGTGCCAGCAGCCCGGACGGCCACAATGAGCAGTTCTTC
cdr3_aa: CASSPDGHNEQFF

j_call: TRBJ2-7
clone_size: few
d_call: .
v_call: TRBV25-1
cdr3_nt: TGTGCCAGCAGTAAACCGGGATTAGGAGACGAGCAGTACTTC
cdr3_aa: CASSKPGLGDEQYF

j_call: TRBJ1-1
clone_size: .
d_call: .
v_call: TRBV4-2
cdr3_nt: TGTGCCAGCAGCCAAGATCAACAGGGTCTTACTGAAGCTTTCTTT
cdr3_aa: CASSQDQQGLTEAFF

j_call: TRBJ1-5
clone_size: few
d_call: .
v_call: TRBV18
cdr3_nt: TGTGCCAGCTCACCAAAGCCAGGAAATCAGCCCCAGCATTTT
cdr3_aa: CASSPKPGNQPQHF

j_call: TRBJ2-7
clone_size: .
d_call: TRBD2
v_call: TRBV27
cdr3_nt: TGTGCCAGCAGCTTAGGAGTCGGAGGACTAGCGCCGTCGTACTTC
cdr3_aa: CASSLGVGGLAPSYF

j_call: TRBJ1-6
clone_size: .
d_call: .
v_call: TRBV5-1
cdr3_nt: TGCGCCAGCAGCTTGATGGCCCCCCTGATGGATTCACCCCTCCACTTT
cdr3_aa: CASSLMAPLMDSPLHF

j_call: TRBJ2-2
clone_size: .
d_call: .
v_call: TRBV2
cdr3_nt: TGTGCCAGCACTAGCGTAGGGGGTAGCACCGGGGAGCTGTTTTTT
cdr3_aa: CASTSVGGSTGELFF

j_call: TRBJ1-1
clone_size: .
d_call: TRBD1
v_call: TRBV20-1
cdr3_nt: TGCAGTGCTCCAAGGGGGCCCGAAGCTTTCTTT
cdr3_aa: CSAPRGPEAFF

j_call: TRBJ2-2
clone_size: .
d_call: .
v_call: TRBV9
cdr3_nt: TGTGCCAGCGGATTAGCAGGAGGGCCCACCGGGGAGCTGTTTTTT
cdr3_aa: CASGLAGGPTGELFF

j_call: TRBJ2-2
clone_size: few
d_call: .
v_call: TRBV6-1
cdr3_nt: TGTGCCAGCAATTTAATCTACACCGGGGAGCTGTTTTTT
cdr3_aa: CASNLIYTGELFF

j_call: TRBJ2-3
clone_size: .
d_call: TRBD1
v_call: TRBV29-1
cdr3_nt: TGCAGCGTCGGTGGACAGGGGAGCACAGATACGCAGTATTTT
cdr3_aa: CSVGGQGSTDTQYF

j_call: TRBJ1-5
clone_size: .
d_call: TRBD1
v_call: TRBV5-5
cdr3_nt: TGTGCCAGCAGCATACGGACAGGTGGTCAGCCCCAGCATTTT
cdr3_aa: CASSIRTGGQPQHF

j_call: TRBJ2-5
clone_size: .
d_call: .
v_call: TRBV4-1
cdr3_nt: TGCGCCAGCAGCCAAGGGACTATTAAGGAGACCCAGTACTTC
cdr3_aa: CASSQGTIKETQYF

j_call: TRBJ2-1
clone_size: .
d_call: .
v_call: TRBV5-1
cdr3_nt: TGCGCCAGCTCCCCGGGTGGTGAGCAGTTCTTC
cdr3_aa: CASSPGGEQFF

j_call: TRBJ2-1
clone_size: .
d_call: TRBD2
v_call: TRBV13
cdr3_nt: TGTGCCAGCAGCTCCTCCCCAGCGGGAGGCTTCGTTGAGCAGTTCTTC
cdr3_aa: CASSSSPAGGFVEQFF

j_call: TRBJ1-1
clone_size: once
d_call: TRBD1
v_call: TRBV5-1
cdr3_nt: TGCGCCAGCAGCGTAGACAGGGCCACCACTGAAGCTTTCTTT
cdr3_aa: CASSVDRATTEAFF

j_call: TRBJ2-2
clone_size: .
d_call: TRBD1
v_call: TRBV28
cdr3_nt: TGTGCCAGCAGTCCCGGACAGGGCAGGACCCTCCATAATACCGGGGAGCTGTTTTTT
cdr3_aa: CASSPGQGRTLHNTGELFF

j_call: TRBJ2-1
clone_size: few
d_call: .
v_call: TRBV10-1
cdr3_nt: TGCGCCAGCAGTGACGGTGGTTCCTACAATGAGCAGTTCTTC
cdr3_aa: CASSDGGSYNEQFF

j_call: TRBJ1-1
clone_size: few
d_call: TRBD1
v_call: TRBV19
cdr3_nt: TGTGCCAGTAGTATGCCGGGACAGCTGAACACTGAAGCTTTCTTT
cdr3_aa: CASSMPGQLNTEAFF

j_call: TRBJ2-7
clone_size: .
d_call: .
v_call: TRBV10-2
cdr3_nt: TGCGCCAGCAGTGGGGGAGCGTCAAACTCCTACGAGCAGTACTTC
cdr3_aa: CASSGGASNSYEQYF

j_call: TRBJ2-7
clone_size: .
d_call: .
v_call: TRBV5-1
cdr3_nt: TGCGCCAGCAGCGAAAAGGCGCGGGTCTACGAGCAGTACTTC
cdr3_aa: CASSEKARVYEQYF

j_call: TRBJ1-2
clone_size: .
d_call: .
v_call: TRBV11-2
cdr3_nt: TGTGCCAGCAGCTTAGTACCTACTTCTAACTATGGCTACACCTTC
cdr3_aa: CASSLVPTSNYGYTF

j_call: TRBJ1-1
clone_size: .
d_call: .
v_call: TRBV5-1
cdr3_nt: TGCGCCAGCAGCTTGAATACACAAATGAACACTGAAGCTTTCTTT
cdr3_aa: CASSLNTQMNTEAFF

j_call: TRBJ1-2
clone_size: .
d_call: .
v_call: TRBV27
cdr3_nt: TGTGCCAGCAGTCCGAGACATCGAAACTATGGCTACACCTTC
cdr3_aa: CASSPRHRNYGYTF

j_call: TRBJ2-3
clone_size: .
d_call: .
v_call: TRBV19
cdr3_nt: TGTGCCAGTAGTATCGGTCGGGGTTATACAGATACGCAGTATTTT
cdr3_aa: CASSIGRGYTDTQYF

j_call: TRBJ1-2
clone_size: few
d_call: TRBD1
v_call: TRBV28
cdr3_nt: TGTGCCAGCACCGCGGACAGGGTAAATGGCTACACCTTC
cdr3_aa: CASTADRVNGYTF

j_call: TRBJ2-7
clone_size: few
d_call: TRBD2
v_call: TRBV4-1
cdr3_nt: TGCGCCAGCAGCCAACCCACTAGCGGGAAGGGCGAGCAGTACTTC
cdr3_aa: CASSQPTSGKGEQYF

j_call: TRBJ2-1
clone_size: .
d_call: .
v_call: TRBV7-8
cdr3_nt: TGTGCCAGCCAGGGGGGCGCGGGGAATGAGCAGTTCTTC
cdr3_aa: CASQGGAGNEQFF

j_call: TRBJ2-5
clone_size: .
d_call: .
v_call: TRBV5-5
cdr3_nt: TGTGCCAGCAGCTTCGCACAAACGCAAGAGACCCAGTACTTC
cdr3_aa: CASSFAQTQETQYF

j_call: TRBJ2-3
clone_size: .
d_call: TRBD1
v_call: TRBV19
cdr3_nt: TGTGCCAGTAGGCAGGGGGCCGGGGATACGCAGTATTTT
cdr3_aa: CASRQGAGDTQYF

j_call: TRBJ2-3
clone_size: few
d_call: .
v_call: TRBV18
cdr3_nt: TGTGCCAGCTCTCCTCCGGGGACACAGGCAGATACGCAGTATTTT
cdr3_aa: CASSPPGTQADTQYF

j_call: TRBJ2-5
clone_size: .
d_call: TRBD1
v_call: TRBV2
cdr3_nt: TGTGCCAGCATATACAGGGGGCGGGAGACCCAGTACTTC
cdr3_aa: CASIYRGRETQYF

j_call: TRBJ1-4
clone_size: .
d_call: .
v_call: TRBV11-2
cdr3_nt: TGTGCCAGCAGCTCACAGGGAAATTATGAAAAACTGTTTTTT
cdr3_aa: CASSSQGNYEKLFF

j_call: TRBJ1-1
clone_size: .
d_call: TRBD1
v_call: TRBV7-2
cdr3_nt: TGTGCCAGCAGCTCACAAACAGGGGGCGCGAGTGAAGCTTTCTTT
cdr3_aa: CASSSQTGGASEAFF

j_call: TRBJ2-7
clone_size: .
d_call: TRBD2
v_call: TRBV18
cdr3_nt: TGTGCCAGCTCACCACCGGGACTAGCGGGCCTCGGGGAGCAGTACTTC
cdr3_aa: CASSPPGLAGLGEQYF

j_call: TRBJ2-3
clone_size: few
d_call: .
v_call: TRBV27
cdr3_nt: TGTGCCAGCAGCGAGGTACGGCTAGCAGGCGATACGCAGTATTTT
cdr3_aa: CASSEVRLAGDTQYF

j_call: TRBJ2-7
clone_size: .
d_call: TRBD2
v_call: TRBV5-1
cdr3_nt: TGCGCCAGCAGCCCGGGGGTGGTAGCGGGAATAACCGAGCAGTACTTC
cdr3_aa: CASSPGVVAGITEQYF

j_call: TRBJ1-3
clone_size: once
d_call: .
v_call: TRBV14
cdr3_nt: TGTGCCAGCAGCCAGAGAGGAGCCGGAAACACCATATATTTT
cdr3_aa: CASSQRGAGNTIYF

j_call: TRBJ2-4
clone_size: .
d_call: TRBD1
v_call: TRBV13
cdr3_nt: TGTGCCAGCAGCTTAGCCCGGGACAGGTGGGCGGCCAAAAACATTCAGTACTTC
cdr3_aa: CASSLARDRWAAKNIQYF

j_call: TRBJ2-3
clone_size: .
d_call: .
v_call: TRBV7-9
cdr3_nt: TGTGCCAGCAGCTTAGGACAGAGCACAGATACGCAGTATTTT
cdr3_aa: CASSLGQSTDTQYF

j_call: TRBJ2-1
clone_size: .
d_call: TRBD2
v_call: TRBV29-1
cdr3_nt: TGCAGCGTTGAAGCGGGGGAGGGCCGATGGAATGAGCAGTTCTTC
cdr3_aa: CSVEAGEGRWNEQFF